These 25 T cell receptor beta chains were all obtained from the same sample, sequenced in a study of T cells after yellow fever vaccination. TCRdb called the 5' RACE reads again in MiXCR, with one record for every CDR3 protein. The table has over 300,000 distinct CDR3 sequences, around 3.6% seen once. The material sequenced was PBMCs, taken on the day of the yellow fever booster vaccination. Receptors were obtained from a man aged 18 to 30 who received the YFV17D yellow fever vaccine.

This clonotype appeared a few times. This chain uses TRBV7-2 with TRBJ2-7; D not resolved. The CDR3 runs to 12 residues. CDR1 is SGHTA and CDR2 is FQGNSA in the germline V gene. The ends were cut back, 4 bases at V and 7 bases at J, with 11 bases in the middle. The CDR3 region is CASSSLGREQYV. The CDR3 coding sequence is TGTGCCAGCAGCTCTTTGGGCCGGGAGCAGTACGTC.

This clonotype appeared a few times. The chain uses TRBV19 and TRBJ2-2, with D perhaps matching TRBD1 (6 bases). The ends were cut back, 6 bases at V and 7 bases at J, with 15 bases in the middle. Germline CDR1 is LNHDA and CDR2 is SQIVND (reference sequence). The CDR3 length is 14 residues. The CDR3: CASSYRDEGGELFF. In nucleotides, the CDR3 is TGTGCCAGTAGCTACAGGGACGAGGGCGGGGAGCTGTTTTTT.

This clonotype was counted many times. This chain links TRBV20-1 with TRBJ2-3, with TRBD1 identical over 8 bases. J gave up 5 bases and V 0 bases, and 7 bases lay outside the gene matches. The CDR3 is 15 residues long. Germline-derived CDR1 and CDR2 are DFQATT and SNEGSKA (reference sequence). The CDR3 bases are TGCAGTGCTAGAGATACAGGGGGAAACAGAGATACGCAGTATTTT. Translated, it gives CSARDTGGNRDTQYF.

This clonotype was seen ten or more times. V is TRBV5-1 and J is TRBJ2-7; possible D gene TRBD1, 5 bases. Trimming took 0 bases from V and 6 from J, leaving 10 bases between them. This CDR3 contains 13 residues. Germline values: CDR1 SGHRS, CDR2 YFSETQ. DNA for the CDR3: TGCGCCAGCAGCTTGGATGGGGCTACCGAGCAGTACTTC. Its protein is CASSLDGATEQYF.

The chain links TRBV20-1 to TRBJ2-5; 8 nucleotides agree with TRBD1. V dropped 0 bases and J dropped 5; count of bases not matched to a gene: 17. The CDR3 is made up of 18 amino acids. Germline V lookup: CDR1 DFQATT, CDR2 SNEGSKA (reference sequence). DNA of the CDR3: TGCAGTGCTAGAGATACCTCCGACAGGACAGGGCGAGGGGAGACCCAGTACTTC. Protein: CSARDTSDRTGRGETQYF.

This clonotype was recorded many times. The CDR3 reads CASSRGLPQDEQYF. As DNA, the CDR3 is TGCGCCAGCAGCCGGGGACTACCCCAGGACGAGCAGTACTTC. The chain joins TRBV4-3 to TRBJ2-7; 7 bases fit TRBD2. V lost 4 bases, J lost 5 bases, and 8 bases stayed unmatched. Germline V lookup: CDR1 LGHNA, CDR2 YSLEER. CDR3 size: 14 residues.

This clonotype was recorded at least ten times. The V call is TRBV14, the J call TRBJ2-3; TRBD2 is a possible D gene (6 bases). V lost 1 base and J 1 base, leaving 15 bases between the germline ends. The CDR3 totals 17 residues. Germline CDR1 reads SGHDN; CDR2 reads FVKESK. Here the CDR3 DNA reads TGTGCCAGCAGCCAAGCGTCGCGGGGTTGGGGCACAGATACGCAGTATTTT. Its protein product is CASSQASRGWGTDTQYF.

The rearrangement links TRBV5-4 to TRBJ2-7; 8 nucleotides line up with TRBD1. Germline loops: CDR1 SGHNT, CDR2 YYREEE (reference sequence). Trimming at V came to 2 bases and at J to 5 bases, leaving 9 bases not matched to a gene. The CDR3 sequence is 15 residues long. The CDR3, as DNA: TGTGCCAGCAGCTTAGGGGGCAGGGGGCTGCACGAGCAGTACTTC. Amino acid sequence: CASSLGGRGLHEQYF.

This clonotype was observed many times. The V call is TRBV6-6, the J call TRBJ1-1; D is undetermined. The V end lost 0 bases, the J end lost 1 base, and 9 bases lay between the germline ends. This CDR3 region has 15 residues. Germline CDR1 MNHNY, CDR2 SVGAGI (reference sequence). The CDR3 spells CASSYSSPANTEAFF. In DNA form, the CDR3 reads TGTGCCAGCAGTTACTCATCCCCCGCGAACACTGAAGCTTTCTTT.

This clonotype came up a few times. The gene calls are TRBV12-3 or TRBV12-4 and TRBJ1-2; 10 positions agree with TRBD1. CDR3 size: 14 residues. V shed 6 bases and J 8 bases; nucleotides not matched to a gene: 9. CDR3 nucleotides: TGTGCCAGCAGCCCAAAGGGACAGGGGAGAGGCTACACCTTC. This encodes CASSPKGQGRGYTF.

This clonotype was observed at least ten times. The chain links TRBV20-1 to TRBJ2-7; D possibly corresponds to TRBD2 (6 bases). Per germline, CDR1 DFQATT and CDR2 SNEGSKA (reference sequence). The ends were cut back, 5 bases at V and 7 bases at J, with 18 bases in the middle. The CDR3 length is 13 residues. The DNA for the CDR3 is TGCAGTGCTGTTGGGACTCCCGAGGGGGAGCAGTACTTC. It encodes CSAVGTPEGEQYF.

This clonotype was counted ten times or more. This chain uses TRBV5-1 with TRBJ1-4, with D perhaps matching TRBD1 (6 bases). The V end lost 1 base, the J end lost 8 bases, and 9 bases lay between the germline ends. Germline V gene lookup returns CDR1 SGHRS and CDR2 YFSETQ. The CDR3 is 13 amino acids. The CDR3 here is CASSLQGQEKLFF. The CDR3 DNA reads TGCGCCAGCAGCTTGCAGGGGCAGGAAAAACTGTTTTTT.

At least ten counts were recorded for this clonotype. The V gene is TRBV7-2, the J gene TRBJ2-1, with TRBD2 identical over 15 bases. V shed 4 bases, J shed 4 bases, and the junction held 5 bases outside the gene matches. The length of the CDR3 is 17 residues. Germline lookup yields CDR1 SGHTA and CDR2 FQGNSA. In DNA form, the CDR3 reads TGTGCCAGCAGCTGGCCGGGACTAGCGGGGGGTTACAATGAGCAGTTCTTC. This codes for CASSWPGLAGGYNEQFF.

This clonotype was seen only once. Given a much more abundant clone one base away, this may be a read error. This chain connects TRBV10-3 to TRBJ2-3; possibly TRBD2 for D (5 bases). CDR1 ENHRY and CDR2 SYGVKD come from the germline V gene. The CDR3 has 13 residues. This CDR3 is CAIRRVGEDRQYF. The CDR3 DNA is TGTGCCATCCGGCGGGTCGGTGAAGATAGGCAGTATTTT.

Only a few counts were recorded for this clonotype. V is TRBV6-6 and J is TRBJ2-1, with 9 bases lining up with TRBD2. This CDR3 comprises 15 residues. Germline loops: CDR1 MNHNY, CDR2 SVGAGI (reference sequence). Germline trimming cut 0 bases from V and 9 bases from J; bases unmatched to any gene: 6. The DNA of the CDR3 is TGTGCCAGCAGTTACTCTCGCGGGGGGGCCGGTGAGCAGTTCTTC. It translates to CASSYSRGGAGEQFF.

This clonotype was seen many times. The genes are TRBV7-9 and TRBJ2-3, with D possibly matching TRBD1 (5 bases). Germline CDR1 reads SEHNR; CDR2 reads FQNEAQ (reference sequence). The length of the CDR3 is 13 residues. Trimming cost V 5 bases and J 6 bases, with 12 bases left between them. CDR3 bases: TGTGCCAGCAGCGCCTACAGGATCGATACGCAGTATTTT. The encoded protein is CASSAYRIDTQYF.

This clonotype was found many times. The J gene is TRBJ1-1, the V gene TRBV10-3; a weak D match, TRBD1 (6 bases). CDR3 length equals 13 residues. Trimming cost V 0 bases and J 9 bases, with 11 bases left between them. The germline CDR1 and CDR2 sequences are ENHRY and SYGVKD. The CDR3 coding sequence is TGTGCCATCAGTGAGTCGGGGGCAGAGCAAGCTTTCTTT. It yields the protein CAISESGAEQAFF.

This clonotype was seen many times. J is TRBJ2-1 and V is TRBV2, with a weak D call TRBD2 (6 bases). Per the germline V gene, CDR1 is SNHLY and CDR2 is FYNNEI. This CDR3 region has 17 residues. V dropped 7 bases and J dropped 0 bases, with 19 bases sitting between them. CDR3 residues: CASTGLGLPSSYNEQFF. CDR3 nucleotides: TGTGCCAGCACCGGTTTGGGACTTCCGAGCTCCTACAATGAGCAGTTCTTC.

This clonotype was counted only a few times. V gene TRBV6-6 combines with J gene TRBJ1-2; the D gene is possibly TRBD1 (6 bases). V was trimmed by 2 bases and J by 6 bases, leaving 10 bases between them. This CDR3 has 13 amino acids. Germline V gene data show CDR1 as MNHNY and CDR2 as SVGAGI (reference sequence). The CDR3 loop reads CASSYNQGNGYTF. In DNA, the CDR3 is TGTGCCAGCAGTTACAATCAGGGGAATGGCTACACCTTC.

This sequence joins TRBV6-1 and TRBJ1-1; the match to TRBD1 covers 7 bases. This CDR3 spans 13 amino acids. J was trimmed by 6 bases and V by 3 bases; bases with no gene match: 4. CDR1 and CDR2 (germline): MNHNS, SASEGT. The CDR3 bases are TGTGCCAGCAGTGATCCCGGACAGGCTGAAGCTTTCTTT. This translates into CASSDPGQAEAFF.

The J gene is TRBJ1-5, the V gene TRBV7-2; 8 bases are shared with TRBD1. The CDR3 is made up of 16 amino acids. V was clipped by 4 bases and J by 3 bases; unmatched bases: 8. Germline loops: CDR1 SGHTA, CDR2 FQGNSA. Written as DNA, the CDR3 is TGTGCCAGCAGCTACGCGGGACAGGCCTTCAATCAGCCCCAGCATTTT. Translated, it gives CASSYAGQAFNQPQHF.

In its sample, this clonotype was seen a few times. The CDR3 coding sequence is TGTGCCAGCAGTTTAACCCTAGGGGACACTGAAGCTTTCTTT. Its protein product is CASSLTLGDTEAFF. The genes are TRBV7-9 and TRBJ1-1, with D maybe TRBD1 (5 bases). Germline V gives CDR1 SEHNR, CDR2 FQNEAQ (reference sequence). The length of the CDR3 is 14 residues. The V end was cut by 6 bases, the J end by 3 bases, with 14 bases between.

Ten or more counts support this clonotype. V gene TRBV10-3 combines with J gene TRBJ1-1; 8 nucleotides match TRBD1. The V segment lost 7 bases and the J segment 10 bases; nucleotides outside the gene matches: 20. This CDR3 region has 16 residues. CDR1 is ENHRY, CDR2 SYGVKD, per germline. The CDR3 bases are TGTGCCATCAAGCGTCACACCGGACAGGGTCGCTCTGGAGCTTTCTTT. Encoded protein: CAIKRHTGQGRSGAFF.

The chain recombines TRBV7-2 with TRBJ1-5; TRBD1 agrees at 7 bases. This CDR3 has 15 amino acids. V lost 1 base to trimming and J lost 5 bases; unmatched junction nucleotides: 5. The germline gives CDR1 SGHTA, CDR2 FQGNSA. CDR3 nucleotide sequence: TGTGCCAGCAGCTTAGGGGGGACAGTTGATCAGCCCCAGCATTTT. This translates into CASSLGGTVDQPQHF. The variable domain in full, completed from reference TRBV7-2 and TRBJ1-5, reads GAGVSQSPSNKVTEKGKDVELRCDPISGHTALYWYRQSLGQGLEFLIYFQGNSAPDKSGLPSDRFSAERTGGSVSTLTIQRTQQEDSAVYLCASSLGGTVDQPQHFGDGTRLSIL.

This clonotype has more than one count but fewer than ten. The rearrangement uses TRBV19 and TRBJ2-1, with TRBD1 matching 9 bases. From germline, CDR1 is LNHDA and CDR2 SQIVND (reference sequence). Germline trimming cut 2 bases from V and 7 bases from J; bases unmatched to any gene: 6. The CDR3 totals 15 residues. CDR3 sequence reads: CASSIWGQGKNEQFF. The CDR3 DNA sequence: TGTGCCAGTAGTATATGGGGACAGGGTAAAAATGAGCAGTTCTTC.